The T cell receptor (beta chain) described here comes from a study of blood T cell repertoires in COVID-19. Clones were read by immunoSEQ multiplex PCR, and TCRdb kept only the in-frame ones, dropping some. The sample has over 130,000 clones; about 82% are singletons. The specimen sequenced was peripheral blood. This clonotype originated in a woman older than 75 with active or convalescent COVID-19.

CDR3 region: CAWTGGSTEAFF. The CDR3, as DNA: TGTGCCTGGACCGGGGGGAGCACTGAAGCTTTCTTT. The J gene is TRBJ1-1, the V gene TRBV30, with D maybe TRBD1 (5 bases). The V and J ends lost 4 bases and 4 bases respectively, with 10 bases between them. The length of the CDR3 is 12 residues. Germline values: CDR1 GTSNPN, CDR2 SVGIG (reference sequence).